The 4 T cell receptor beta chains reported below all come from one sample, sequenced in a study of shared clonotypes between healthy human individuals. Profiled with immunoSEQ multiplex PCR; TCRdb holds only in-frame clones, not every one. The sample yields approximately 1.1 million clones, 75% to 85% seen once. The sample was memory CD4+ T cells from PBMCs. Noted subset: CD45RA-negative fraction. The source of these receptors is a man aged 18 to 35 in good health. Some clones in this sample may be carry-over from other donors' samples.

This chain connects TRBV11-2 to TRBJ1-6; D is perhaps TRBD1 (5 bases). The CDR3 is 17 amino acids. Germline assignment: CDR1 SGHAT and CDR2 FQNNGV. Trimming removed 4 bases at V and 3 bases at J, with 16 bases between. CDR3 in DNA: TGTGCCAGCAGCTCCTCATGGGGCAGGGACTATAATTCACCCCTCCACTTT. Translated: CASSSSWGRDYNSPLHF.

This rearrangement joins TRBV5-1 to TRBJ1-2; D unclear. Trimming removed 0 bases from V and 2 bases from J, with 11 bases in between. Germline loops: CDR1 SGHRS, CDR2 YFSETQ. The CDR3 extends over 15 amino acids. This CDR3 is CASSLDRAQNYGYTF. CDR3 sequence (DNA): TGCGCCAGCAGCTTGGACAGAGCCCAGAACTATGGCTACACCTTC.

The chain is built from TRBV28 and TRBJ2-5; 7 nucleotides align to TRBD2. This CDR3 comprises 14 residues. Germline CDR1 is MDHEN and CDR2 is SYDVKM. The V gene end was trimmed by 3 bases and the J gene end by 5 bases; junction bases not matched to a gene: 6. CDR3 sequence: CASSLSGGSETQYF. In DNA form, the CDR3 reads TGTGCCAGCAGTTTGTCCGGGGGGTCGGAGACCCAGTACTTC.

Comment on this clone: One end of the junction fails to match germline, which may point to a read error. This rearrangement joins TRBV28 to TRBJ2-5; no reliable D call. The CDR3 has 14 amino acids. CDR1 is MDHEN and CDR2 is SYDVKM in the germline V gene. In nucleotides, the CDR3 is TGTGCCAGCAGGTTATCTAGTGCCCAAGAGACCCAGTACTTC. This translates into CASRLSSAQETQYF.